The clone carrying this TCR beta chain has a count of ten or more. The read ends 3 residues shy of where the CDR3 ends; the end is completed using the germline J gene. Using immunoSEQ multiplex PCR, the repertoire was profiled, and TCRdb retains in-frame clones only, with some absent. The table records tens of thousands of clones without singletons, the ten largest covering 3.5% to 4.5%. With 3 bases clipped from V and 0 bases from J, the junction kept 8 bases outside the gene matches. This CDR3 comprises 17 residues. Germline CDR1 SNHLY, CDR2 FYNNEI. These data are taken from a study of T cell clonality in common variable immunodeficiency.

The sequence was collected from a person aged 18 to 75 in good health. J is TRBJ1-5 and V is TRBV2, with 7 bases fitting TRBD1. The sequenced sample consisted of peripheral blood mononuclear cells. CDR3 loop: CASSEESGTVSNQPQHF. The part of the CDR3 DNA that was read is TGTGCCAGCAGTGAGGAGTCAGGGACAGTTAGCAATCAGCCC. Filled out from reference TRBV2 and TRBJ1-5, the complete variable domain reads EPEVTQTPSHQVTQMGQEVILRCVPISNHLYFYWYRQILGQKVEFLVSFYNNEISEKSEIFDDQFSVERPDGSNFTLKIRSTKLEDSAMYFCASSEESGTVSNQPQHFGDGTRLSIL.